The subject of this entry is one T cell receptor beta chain. What it binds is unknown. Assay: immunoSEQ multiplex PCR; the TCRdb copy retains only in-frame clones and omits some. Among some 48,000 clones listed, nearly 80% were seen once. The data originate from a study of T cells in tumors after PD-1 blockade. In the study overall: Blood samples averaged roughly 110,000 templates (range about 21,000-257,772) and 35,000 to 40,000 unique clonotypes. General study points: Peripheral recruitment is suggested, as some novel exhausted tumor clones were in pre-treatment blood.

Losses at the gene ends were 6 bases for V and 2 bases for J; bases not matched to a gene: 0. The germline CDR1 and CDR2 sequences are MDHEN and SYDVKM. The CDR3 is 12 amino acids. The chain combines TRBV28 with TRBJ2-5; TRBD2 matches at 7 bases. The sample was PBMCs, taken before anti-PD-1 treatment. This clonotype originated in a human donor with basal cell carcinoma. The CDR3 loop reads CASRGGQETQYF. DNA of the CDR3: TGTGCCAGCAGGGGGGGGCAAGAGACCCAGTACTTC.